This is a list of T cell receptor beta chains from one sample in a study of T cells in Graves' hyperthyroidism and ophthalmopathy. TCRdb reprocessed the multiplex PCR reads with MiXCR, giving one entry per CDR3 protein. The sample carries 360,000 or so distinct CDR3 sequences, roughly 15% recorded once. Material for sequencing was blood. These receptors were obtained from a woman in her sixties or seventies with Graves' ophthalmopathy. The CDR3 runs from the conserved cysteine through the conserved F or W. D genes are given only for firm matches. Not every row has a clone size; where given, it reads once, few, many or a size class.

j_gene: TRBJ1-1
d_gene: NA
v_gene: TRBV2
abundance: many
CDR3aa: CASRGGGRTNTEAFF
CDR3nt: TGTGCCAGCAGGGGTGGTGGTAGAACGAACACTGAAGCTTTCTTT

j_gene: TRBJ2-1
d_gene: TRBD2
v_gene: TRBV7-2
abundance: NA
CDR3aa: CASRNLGGLATSYNEQFF
CDR3nt: TGTGCCAGCCGGAACCTCGGGGGACTAGCGACCTCCTACAATGAGCAGTTCTTC

j_gene: TRBJ1-2
d_gene: NA
v_gene: TRBV13
abundance: many
CDR3aa: CASSFNPDYGYTF
CDR3nt: TGTGCCAGCAGCTTTAACCCAGACTATGGCTACACCTTC

j_gene: TRBJ1-1
d_gene: NA
v_gene: TRBV25-1
abundance: few
CDR3aa: CASSEVSIGDTEAFF
CDR3nt: TGTGCCAGCAGTGAAGTATCCATAGGGGACACTGAAGCTTTCTTT

j_gene: TRBJ1-2
d_gene: NA
v_gene: TRBV4-1
abundance: NA
CDR3aa: CASSQGDGYGYTF
CDR3nt: TGCGCCAGCAGCCAAGGCGATGGGTATGGCTACACCTTC

j_gene: TRBJ1-5
d_gene: NA
v_gene: TRBV20-1
abundance: NA
CDR3aa: CSASRGAVTNQPQHF
CDR3nt: TGCAGTGCTAGTAGGGGTGCCGTCACCAATCAGCCCCAGCATTTT

j_gene: TRBJ1-2
d_gene: NA
v_gene: TRBV12-3/TRBV12-4
abundance: many
CDR3aa: CASRPQASYGYTF
CDR3nt: TGTGCCAGCAGACCTCAAGCAAGCTATGGCTACACCTTC

j_gene: TRBJ2-1
d_gene: TRBD2
v_gene: TRBV19
abundance: NA
CDR3aa: CASSTPTSGRIDEQFF
CDR3nt: TGTGCCAGTAGTACGCCAACTAGCGGGAGGATAGATGAGCAGTTCTTC

j_gene: TRBJ1-5
d_gene: TRBD1
v_gene: TRBV28
abundance: NA
CDR3aa: CASSLLDRGVGQPQHF
CDR3nt: TGTGCCAGCAGTTTATTGGACAGGGGGGTAGGTCAGCCCCAGCATTTT

j_gene: TRBJ2-2
d_gene: NA
v_gene: TRBV30
abundance: few
CDR3aa: CAWQTGRTGELFF
CDR3nt: TGTGCCTGGCAGACAGGTCGGACCGGGGAGCTGTTTTTT

j_gene: TRBJ2-5
d_gene: NA
v_gene: TRBV12-3/TRBV12-4
abundance: NA
CDR3aa: CASSPGTWAETQYF
CDR3nt: TGTGCCAGCAGCCCCGGGACATGGGCGGAGACCCAGTACTTC

j_gene: TRBJ2-1
d_gene: NA
v_gene: TRBV10-3
abundance: few
CDR3aa: CAIREDASTGNEQFF
CDR3nt: TGTGCCATCAGGGAGGACGCCTCCACCGGGAATGAGCAGTTCTTC

j_gene: TRBJ2-7
d_gene: TRBD2
v_gene: TRBV9
abundance: many
CDR3aa: CASSADSGRSYEQYF
CDR3nt: TGTGCCAGCAGCGCCGATAGCGGGAGAAGCTACGAGCAGTACTTC

j_gene: TRBJ2-6
d_gene: NA
v_gene: TRBV19
abundance: many
CDR3aa: CASSTHLTGVYSGANVLTF
CDR3nt: TGTGCCAGTAGTACCCATCTTACAGGCGTATACTCTGGGGCCAACGTCCTGACTTTC

j_gene: TRBJ1-1
d_gene: NA
v_gene: TRBV12-3/TRBV12-4
abundance: many
CDR3aa: CASSRTENTEAFF
CDR3nt: TGTGCCAGCAGCCGGACGGAGAACACTGAAGCTTTCTTT

j_gene: TRBJ2-3
d_gene: TRBD2
v_gene: TRBV11-3
abundance: few
CDR3aa: CAGSRGGTDTQYF
CDR3nt: TGTGCCGGCAGCCGGGGGGGCACAGATACGCAGTATTTT

j_gene: TRBJ2-5
d_gene: NA
v_gene: TRBV5-1
abundance: NA
CDR3aa: CASSGGGVQTQYF
CDR3nt: TGCGCCAGCAGCGGGGGGGGCGTTCAGACCCAGTACTTC

j_gene: TRBJ1-4
d_gene: NA
v_gene: TRBV28
abundance: NA
CDR3aa: CASSLSSQWKLFF
CDR3nt: TGTGCCAGCAGTTTATCGTCCCAGTGGAAACTGTTTTTT

j_gene: TRBJ2-1
d_gene: TRBD2
v_gene: TRBV20-1
abundance: many
CDR3aa: CSADPGTSGSYNEQFF
CDR3nt: TGCAGTGCTGACCCCGGGACTAGCGGGAGCTACAATGAGCAGTTCTTC

j_gene: TRBJ2-3
d_gene: NA
v_gene: TRBV30
abundance: few
CDR3aa: CAWSVSQNTDTQYF
CDR3nt: TGTGCCTGGAGTGTAAGCCAGAACACAGATACGCAGTATTTT

j_gene: TRBJ2-7
d_gene: TRBD2
v_gene: TRBV13
abundance: NA
CDR3aa: CASSSRQRGGSGTSYEQYF
CDR3nt: TGTGCCAGCAGCTCGAGACAGAGGGGGGGTAGCGGGACCAGCTACGAGCAGTACTTC

j_gene: TRBJ2-1
d_gene: TRBD2
v_gene: TRBV6-6
abundance: NA
CDR3aa: CASSYSGGGSWYNEQFF
CDR3nt: TGTGCCAGCAGTTACTCTGGCGGCGGGAGTTGGTACAATGAGCAGTTCTTC

j_gene: TRBJ2-2
d_gene: TRBD2
v_gene: TRBV4-1
abundance: NA
CDR3aa: CASSHKTSLSAGELFF
CDR3nt: TGCGCCAGCAGCCACAAGACTAGCTTGTCCGCCGGGGAGCTGTTTTTT

j_gene: TRBJ1-2
d_gene: NA
v_gene: TRBV27
abundance: many
CDR3aa: CASRPHGGYGYTF
CDR3nt: TGTGCCAGCAGGCCCCACGGTGGATATGGCTACACCTTC

j_gene: TRBJ2-3
d_gene: TRBD2
v_gene: TRBV5-1
abundance: NA
CDR3aa: CASSPGGKADTQYF
CDR3nt: TGCGCCAGCAGCCCGGGGGGGAAGGCTGATACGCAGTATTTT

j_gene: TRBJ2-5
d_gene: NA
v_gene: TRBV20-1
abundance: NA
CDR3aa: CSAHHQETQYF
CDR3nt: TGCAGTGCCCACCACCAAGAGACCCAGTACTTC

j_gene: TRBJ2-3
d_gene: NA
v_gene: TRBV6-1
abundance: few
CDR3aa: CASSDSDSTDTQYF
CDR3nt: TGTGCCAGCAGTGATTCCGACAGCACAGATACGCAGTATTTT

j_gene: TRBJ1-2
d_gene: NA
v_gene: TRBV12-3/TRBV12-4
abundance: many
CDR3aa: CASSSYNYNYGYTF
CDR3nt: TGTGCCAGCAGCTCGTACAACTATAACTATGGCTACACCTTC

j_gene: TRBJ2-1
d_gene: TRBD1
v_gene: TRBV19
abundance: once
CDR3aa: CASSVQGDLHEQFF
CDR3nt: TGTGCCAGTAGTGTACAGGGGGATCTCCATGAGCAGTTCTTC

j_gene: TRBJ1-4
d_gene: NA
v_gene: TRBV5-6
abundance: few
CDR3aa: CASRGTGLGKLFF
CDR3nt: TGTGCCAGCAGGGGGACGGGCTTAGGAAAACTGTTTTTT

j_gene: TRBJ1-1
d_gene: NA
v_gene: TRBV28
abundance: many
CDR3aa: CASSPTAGDTSSTEAFF
CDR3nt: TGTGCCAGCAGTCCAACCGCCGGGGACACTTCGAGCACTGAAGCTTTCTTT

j_gene: TRBJ2-3
d_gene: NA
v_gene: TRBV28
abundance: NA
CDR3aa: CASSLYGQPRNTQYF
CDR3nt: TGTGCCAGCAGTTTATACGGCCAGCCGCGCAATACGCAGTATTTT

j_gene: TRBJ2-7
d_gene: TRBD1
v_gene: TRBV5-1
abundance: many
CDR3aa: CASSSGTGVGEQYF
CDR3nt: TGCGCCAGCAGCTCCGGGACAGGGGTAGGCGAGCAGTACTTC

j_gene: TRBJ1-2
d_gene: NA
v_gene: TRBV5-1
abundance: NA
CDR3aa: CASSLGAGFKTYGYTF
CDR3nt: TGTGCCAGCAGCTTGGGCGCTGGTTTTAAGACTTATGGCTACACCTTC

j_gene: TRBJ2-5
d_gene: TRBD1
v_gene: TRBV3-1
abundance: many
CDR3aa: CASSQARTGGQTQYF
CDR3nt: TGTGCCAGCAGCCAAGCTAGGACAGGGGGTCAGACCCAGTACTTC